This T cell receptor (beta chain) was captured by sequencing in a study of metastatic and nonmetastatic thyroid tumors (dated by TCRdb to 2020 to 2022). With regard to the full study: The researchers compared repertoires between peripheral blood samples and tumor or nodule tissue samples from patients with malignant or benign thyroid disease. Here is what the overall study found, with its caveats: TCR beta diversity was reported as significantly higher in malignant tumors than in benign nodules, in both blood and tumor samples.

This clone was found many times. Which antigen it targets is not known. There are no base qualities to consult, and no much larger clone falls within one base. Before undergoing thyroid surgery, none of the patients had been given any kind of treatment. Using T-cell receptor beta sequencing, the researchers looked back retrospectively at clinical samples from patients, gathered between about 2011 and 2019. Deletion took 5 bases off V and 4 bases off J, with a span of 5 bases between the germline ends. From its cysteine to its phenylalanine, the CDR3 spans 11 amino acids. This entry keeps only the CDR3 DNA: 33 bases, framed from base 1. Reading the germline V gene gives CDR1 MDHEN and CDR2 SYDVKM. The library was produced with PCR. Sequenced using an Illumina HiSeq 4000. High-throughput sequencing was used to profile the TCR beta-chain CDR3 region of every patient. Per the original workflow: A classifier to discriminate distant-metastatic papillary thyroid cancer patients was built from CDR3 differences across clinicopathological groups. The Shannon index was used to assess repertoire diversity, and the Morisita-Horn index was used to assess tumor-blood repertoire similarity. TCRdb applied fastp at Q25 and MiXCR to the public reads, then kept only in-frame beta chains. The V and J calls come from TCRdb's annotation, not from the publication. The sample records some 18,000 clones, roughly 22% of which are singletons. The top ten hold 10% of the sample.

The chain is encoded by TRBV28 joined to TRBJ1-2; the D gene is not confidently resolved. This TCR came from a male donor with papillary thyroid cancer or a benign thyroid nodule (not recorded which). Some clones in this sample may be carry-over from other donors' samples. Sample: tumor tissue. In nucleotides, the sequence is TGTGCCAGCAGTAAAGGCTATGGCTACACCTTC. Its protein is CASSKGYGYTF.